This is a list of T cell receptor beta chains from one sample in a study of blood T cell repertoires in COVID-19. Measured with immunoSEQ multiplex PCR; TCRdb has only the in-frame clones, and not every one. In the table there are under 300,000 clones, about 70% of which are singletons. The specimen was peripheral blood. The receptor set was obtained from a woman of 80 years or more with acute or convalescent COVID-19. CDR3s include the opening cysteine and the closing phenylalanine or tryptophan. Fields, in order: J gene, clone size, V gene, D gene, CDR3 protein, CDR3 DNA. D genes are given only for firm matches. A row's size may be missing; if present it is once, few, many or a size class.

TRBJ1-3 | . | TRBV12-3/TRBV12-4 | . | CASTIGVLDTIYF | TGTGCCAGCACAATAGGAGTATTAGACACCATATATTTT
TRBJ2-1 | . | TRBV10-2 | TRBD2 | CASRLAGGSTGEQFF | TGCGCCAGCAGATTAGCGGGAGGGAGTACAGGTGAGCAGTTCTTC
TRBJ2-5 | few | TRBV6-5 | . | CASSSGGSTGETQYF | TGTGCCAGCAGTAGCGGAGGGTCTACGGGGGAGACCCAGTACTTC
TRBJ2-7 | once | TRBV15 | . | CATSRDLYEQYF | TGTGCCACCAGCAGAGATCTTTACGAGCAGTACTTC
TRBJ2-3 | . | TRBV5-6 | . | CASSSQSGTDTQYF | TGTGCCAGCAGCTCTCAGTCGGGGACAGATACGCAGTATTTT
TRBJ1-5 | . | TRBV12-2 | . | CASRLVRGYSNQPQHF | TGTGCAAGTCGCTTAGTTCGAGGGTATAGCAATCAGCCCCAGCATTTT
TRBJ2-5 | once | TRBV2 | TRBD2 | CASSEFRGVGETQYF | TGTGCCAGCAGTGAATTCCGGGGGGTAGGAGAGACCCAGTACTTC
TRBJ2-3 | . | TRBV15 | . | CATSRDRLPRPDTQYF | TGTGCCACCAGCAGAGACCGACTACCTCGGCCAGATACGCAGTATTTT
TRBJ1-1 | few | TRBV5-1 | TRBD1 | CASSKGGQGSTEAFF | TGCGCCAGCAGCAAGGGAGGACAGGGATCCACTGAAGCTTTCTTT
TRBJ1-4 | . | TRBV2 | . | CASRGGGLNEKLFF | TGTGCCAGCAGGGGAGGGGGACTCAATGAAAAACTGTTTTTT
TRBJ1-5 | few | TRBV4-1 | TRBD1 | CASSLSGTGGNQPQHF | TGCGCCAGCAGCCTCTCCGGGACAGGGGGCAATCAGCCCCAGCATTTT
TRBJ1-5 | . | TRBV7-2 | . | CASSLGPTYSNQPQHF | TGTGCCAGCAGCTTGGGGCCGACCTATAGCAATCAGCCCCAGCATTTT
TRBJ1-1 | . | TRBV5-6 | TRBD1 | CASSIGGIRDSMANTEAFF | TGTGCCAGCAGCATAGGGGGCATAAGGGACAGTATGGCGAACACTGAAGCTTTCTTT
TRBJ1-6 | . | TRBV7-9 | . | CASSLRAGGRASPLHF | TGTGCCAGCAGCTTACGGGCCGGAGGACGAGCTTCACCCCTCCACTTT
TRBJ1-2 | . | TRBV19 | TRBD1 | CASSTRTGGGDGYTF | TGTGCCAGTAGTACCCGGACAGGGGGAGGCGATGGCTACACCTTC
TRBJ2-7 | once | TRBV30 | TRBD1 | CAWSVQGAAEQYF | TGTGCCTGGAGTGTACAGGGGGCTGCGGAGCAGTACTTC
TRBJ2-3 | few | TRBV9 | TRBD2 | CASSGSVNSGGTDTQYF | TGTGCCAGCAGCGGATCTGTAAATAGCGGGGGCACAGATACGCAGTATTTT
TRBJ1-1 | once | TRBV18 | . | CASSPGRDSNTEAFF | TGTGCCAGCTCACCGGGTCGGGACTCGAACACTGAAGCTTTCTTT
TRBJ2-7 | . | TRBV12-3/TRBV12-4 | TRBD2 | CASRGGYEQYF | TGTGCCAGCAGGGGGGGGTACGAGCAGTACTTC
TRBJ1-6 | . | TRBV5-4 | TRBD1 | CASSLGGNVGTGNSPLHF | TGTGCCAGCAGCTTGGGCGGGAATGTGGGGACAGGGAATTCACCCCTCCACTTT
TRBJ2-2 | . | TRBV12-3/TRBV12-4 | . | CASSPDSPGELFF | TGTGCCAGCAGTCCTGACAGTCCCGGGGAGCTGTTTTTT
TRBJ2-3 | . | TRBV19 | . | CASSIGGKSTDTQYF | TGTGCCAGTAGTATCGGCGGGAAAAGCACAGATACGCAGTATTTT
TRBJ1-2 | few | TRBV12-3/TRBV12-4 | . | CASSLSRGGYTF | TGTGCCAGCAGTTTATCCAGGGGTGGCTACACCTTC
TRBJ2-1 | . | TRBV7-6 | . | CASSPSSQSYNEQFF | TGTGCCAGCAGCCCTAGCTCTCAAAGTTACAATGAGCAGTTCTTC
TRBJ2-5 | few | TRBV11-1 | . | CASSLPGSQTQYF | TGTGCCAGCAGCTTACCAGGGTCCCAGACCCAGTACTTC
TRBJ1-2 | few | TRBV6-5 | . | CASIQQGSGYGYTF | TGTGCCAGCATCCAACAGGGCAGCGGTTATGGCTACACCTTC
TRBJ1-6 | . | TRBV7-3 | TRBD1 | CASSIQGADSPLHF | TGTGCCAGCAGCATACAGGGGGCTGATTCACCCCTCCACTTT
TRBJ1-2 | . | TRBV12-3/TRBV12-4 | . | CATRGGGEYGYTF | TGTGCCACCCGGGGGGGTGGGGAGTATGGCTACACCTTC
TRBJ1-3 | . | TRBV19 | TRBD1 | CASSPKTGRSGNTIYF | TGTGCCAGTAGTCCGAAGACAGGGCGCTCTGGAAACACCATATATTTT
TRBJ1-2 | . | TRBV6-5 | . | CASRGSSGYGYTF | TGTGCCAGCAGAGGCTCTTCGGGCTATGGCTACACCTTC
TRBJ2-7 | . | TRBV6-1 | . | CASSELSGVSEQYF | TGTGCCAGCAGTGAACTGTCAGGGGTTAGCGAGCAGTACTTC
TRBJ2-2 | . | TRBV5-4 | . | CASTEGLRANTGELFF | TGTGCCAGCACTGAGGGACTTCGGGCGAACACCGGGGAGCTGTTTTTT
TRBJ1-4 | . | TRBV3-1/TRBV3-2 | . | CASTQEGEKLFF | TGTGCCAGCACACAGGAAGGGGAAAAACTGTTTTTT